Given below is one T cell receptor beta chain in context. No antigen is known for it. The CDR3 length is 16 residues. Germline CDR1 is LGHNA and CDR2 is YSLEER. Trimming at V came to 0 bases and at J to 4 bases, leaving 5 bases not matched to a gene. The data are from a study of cytomegalovirus exposure and HLA in healthy donors. Researchers ran the PCR with 60 Vbeta and 13 Jbeta primers. The protocol was immunoSEQ multiplex PCR, while the TCRdb copy is restricted to in-frame clones and leaves out a portion. The table records 150,000 to 200,000 clones, roughly three quarters of them present only once. Notes on the study in general: In a later analysis, TCR beta V- and J-gene trimming was associated with a missense DCLRE1C variant. TCR beta chains numbering more than 150 were designated cytomegalovirus-associated. Later analysis revealed greater clonal expansion in HLA-associated TCR beta chains than in equally common others.

The specimen sequenced was PBMCs. This sequence was found in a woman aged 40 to 55 in good health and CMV-seronegative. The chain employs TRBV4-3 and TRBJ2-3; the match to TRBD2 covers 9 bases. In nucleotides, the CDR3 is TGCGCCAGCAGCCAAGACCGCGGCGGGAGGGCAGATACGCAGTATTTT. Its protein is CASSQDRGGRADTQYF.